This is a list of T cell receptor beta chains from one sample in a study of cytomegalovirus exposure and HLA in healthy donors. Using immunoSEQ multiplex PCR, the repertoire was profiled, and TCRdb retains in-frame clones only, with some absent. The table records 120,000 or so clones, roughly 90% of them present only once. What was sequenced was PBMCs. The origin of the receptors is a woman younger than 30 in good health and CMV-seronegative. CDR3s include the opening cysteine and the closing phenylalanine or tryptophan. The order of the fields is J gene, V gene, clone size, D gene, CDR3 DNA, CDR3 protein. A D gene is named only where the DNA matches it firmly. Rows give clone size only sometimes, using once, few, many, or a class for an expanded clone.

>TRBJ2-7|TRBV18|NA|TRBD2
TGTGCCAGCTCAATGCGACAGGGAGGAATAGCGGGAGGGCCCTCCTACGAGCAGTACTTC
CASSMRQGGIAGGPSYEQYF
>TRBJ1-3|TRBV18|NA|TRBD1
TGTGCCAGCCGGGACAGCCCTGGAAACACCATATATTTT
CASRDSPGNTIYF
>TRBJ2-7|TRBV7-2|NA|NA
TGTGCCAGCAGCTTAGTGCGGTTACAGGACACTCACGAGCAGTACTTC
CASSLVRLQDTHEQYF
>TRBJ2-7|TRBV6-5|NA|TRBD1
TGTGCCAGCAGCCACGACGGACAGGGAGCCTACGAGCAGTACTTC
CASSHDGQGAYEQYF
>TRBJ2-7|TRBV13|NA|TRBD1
TGTGCCAGCGGAAGGGGACAGAATTACGAGCAGTACTTC
CASGRGQNYEQYF
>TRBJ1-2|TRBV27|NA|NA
TGTGCCAGCAGTTTATCGATATCAGGGGCCCATGGCTACACCTTC
CASSLSISGAHGYTF
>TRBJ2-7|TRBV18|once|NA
TGTGCCAGCTCACCACTGGACTCCGACTACGAGCAGTACTTC
CASSPLDSDYEQYF
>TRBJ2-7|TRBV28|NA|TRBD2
TGTGCGGCCGGGACTAGCAGCTTCGGCGAGCAGTACTTC
CAAGTSSFGEQYF
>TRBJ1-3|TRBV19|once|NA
TGTGCCAGTGTGAGGACAGATGGAAACACCATATATTTT
CASVRTDGNTIYF
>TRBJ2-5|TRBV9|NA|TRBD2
TGTGCCAGCAGCGTAGGACTAGCGGGGGGAGAGACCCAGTACTTC
CASSVGLAGGETQYF
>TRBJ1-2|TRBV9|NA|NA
TGTGCCAGCGCGGGACTTGTGGGGAATGGCTACACCTTC
CASAGLVGNGYTF
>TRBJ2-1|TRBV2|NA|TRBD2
TGTGCCAGCAGGGGACAGACTAGCGGGGGTGGGGAGCAGTTCTTC
CASRGQTSGGGEQFF
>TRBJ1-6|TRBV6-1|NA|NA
TGTGCCAGCAGCGAGGACAGCCTAAATTCACCCCTCCACTTT
CASSEDSLNSPLHF
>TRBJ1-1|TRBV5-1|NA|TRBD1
TGCGCCAGCAGCTCGGGACAGGGAGGCCGAGCTTTCTTT
CASSSGQGGRAFF
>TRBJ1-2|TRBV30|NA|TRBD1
TGTGCCTGGAGTGTACGGTCGGGACAGGGTAGGAACTATGGCTACACCTTC
CAWSVRSGQGRNYGYTF
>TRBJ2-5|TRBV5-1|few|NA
TGCGCCAGCAGCTTGGACCCGGCCGGGGGGACCCAGTACTTC
CASSLDPAGGTQYF
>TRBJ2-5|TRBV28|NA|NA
TGTGCCAGCAGTGGGAGCGGGACATCAAAAGAGACCCAGTACTTC
CASSGSGTSKETQYF
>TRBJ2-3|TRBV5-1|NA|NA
TGCGCCAGCAGCTTGGGAATCGGCGGCGCAGATACGCAGTATTTT
CASSLGIGGADTQYF
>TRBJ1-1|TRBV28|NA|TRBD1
TGTGCCAGCAGTGCTTCGGGACAGCGAAGGAACACTGAAGCTTTCTTT
CASSASGQRRNTEAFF
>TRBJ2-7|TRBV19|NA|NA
TGTGCCAGTAGCCCCCCGGGTTACGAGCAGTACTTC
CASSPPGYEQYF
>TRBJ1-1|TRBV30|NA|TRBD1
TGTGCCTGGGAGGGACAGGGCGCTGAAGCTTTCTTT
CAWEGQGAEAFF
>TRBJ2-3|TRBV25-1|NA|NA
TGTGCCAGCAGTGCGTTTGGCACGCAGTATTTT
CASSAFGTQYF
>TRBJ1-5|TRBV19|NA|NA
TGTGCCAGTAGTATACGGGGGGAGAATCAGCCCCAGCATTTT
CASSIRGENQPQHF
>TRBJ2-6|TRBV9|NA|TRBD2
TGTGCCAGCAGCCGGACTAGCATCCCTGGGGCCAACGTCCTGACTTTC
CASSRTSIPGANVLTF
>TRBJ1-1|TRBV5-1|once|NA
TGCGCCAGCAGCTTGTCAGGGTTCACTGAAGCTTTCTTT
CASSLSGFTEAFF
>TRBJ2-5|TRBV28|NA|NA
TGTGCCAGCAGTTTTGGCGAGACCCAGTACTTC
CASSFGETQYF
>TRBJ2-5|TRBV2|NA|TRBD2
TGTGCCAGCAGTGAATTGACTAGCGGAAGAGAGACCCAGTACTTC
CASSELTSGRETQYF
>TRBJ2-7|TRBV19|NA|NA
TGTGCCAGTACGTCAGGGAAAGGGAACGAGCAGTACTTC
CASTSGKGNEQYF
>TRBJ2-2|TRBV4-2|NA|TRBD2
TGTGCCAGCAGCCACGGACGCGGGGGGCCCGGCACCGGGGAGCTGTTTTTT
CASSHGRGGPGTGELFF
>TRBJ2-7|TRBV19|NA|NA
TGTGCCAGTAGTGCAGGCATTTCCTACGAGCAGTACTTC
CASSAGISYEQYF
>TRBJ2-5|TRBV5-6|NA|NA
TGTGCCAGCAGCTTGTACCGCGGACTCCAACCCGAAGAGACCCAGTACTTC
CASSLYRGLQPEETQYF
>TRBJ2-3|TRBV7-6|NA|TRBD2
TGTGCCATCAACGAAGCGGGGGGGAACACAGATACGCAGTATTTT
CAINEAGGNTDTQYF
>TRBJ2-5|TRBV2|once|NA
TGTGCCAGCAGTGGAAGGACTGCGTCGTGGACCCAGTACTTC
CASSGRTASWTQYF
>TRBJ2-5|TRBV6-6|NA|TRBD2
TGTGCCAGCAGTTACCGGGGCGGGAGGGCCGTAAAGACCCAGTACTTC
CASSYRGGRAVKTQYF
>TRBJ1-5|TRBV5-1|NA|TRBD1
TGCGCCAGCAGCTTGGGGGACAGGAATAGCAATCAGCCCCAGCATTTT
CASSLGDRNSNQPQHF